Included here is one TCR beta chain sequence, with context. Its antigen is not known. J was trimmed by 3 bases and V by 8 bases; bases with no gene match: 6. Germline values: CDR1 MNHEY, CDR2 SMNVEV (reference sequence). The CDR3 runs to 14 residues. The sample originates from a study of shared clonotypes between healthy human individuals. General study results and limits: Memory subsets generally showed smaller estimated richness than naive subsets did. When naive CD4 clonotypes were compared across a few donors, approximately 4.9% were shared. Generation probabilities were higher for clonotypes shared across all four sorted-subset donors than for unshared ones.

Terminally differentiated effector memory CD45RA+ cells were left out of the naive CD8 fraction, which was CD45RO-negative and positively selected for CCR7. Only in-frame clones appear in the TCRdb table, and some are missing; sequencing was by immunoSEQ multiplex PCR. The table includes 2 million to 2.5 million clones, approximately 94% detected once. The chain joins TRBV27 to TRBJ2-7, with 11 positions matching TRBD1. Sequencing input: naive CD8+ T cells from PBMCs. The source is a man between 18 and 35 years old in good health. Some clones in this sample may be carry-over from other donors' samples. This CDR3 is CASGTGTGGYEQYF. Here the CDR3 DNA reads TGTGCCAGCGGCACCGGGACAGGGGGCTACGAGCAGTACTTC.